This section outlines one T cell receptor (beta chain) sequence together with its context. Its antigen is unknown. The sample belongs to a study of cytomegalovirus exposure and HLA in healthy donors. As for the study in general: The Caucasian-associated ancestry cluster contained more than 75% of the roughly 370 genotyped donors. Points from the study as a whole: The study designated 150 or so TCR beta chains cytomegalovirus-associated.

The CDR3 has 15 amino acids. J was trimmed by 0 bases and V by 1 base; bases with no gene match: 1. Per germline, CDR1 SNHLY and CDR2 FYNNEI. Vbeta (60) and Jbeta (13) primers were used in the PCR. Generated by immunoSEQ multiplex PCR, the TCRdb table keeps only in-frame clones and is missing some. Altogether approximately 100,000 clones are present, 70% being singletons, with the ten largest covering about a tenth. This sequence joins TRBV2 and TRBJ2-3; TRBD1 matches at 7 bases. The sample consisted of PBMCs. This TCR was sampled from a man aged 35-49 years in good health and CMV-seropositive. CDR3 in amino acids: CASSEGQGSTDTQYF. In nucleotides, the CDR3 is TGTGCCAGCAGTGAAGGACAGGGTAGCACAGATACGCAGTATTTT. The whole variable domain, filled in from reference TRBV2 and TRBJ2-3, reads EPEVTQTPSHQVTQMGQEVILRCVPISNHLYFYWYRQILGQKVEFLVSFYNNEISEKSEIFDDQFSVERPDGSNFTLKIRSTKLEDSAMYFCASSEGQGSTDTQYFGPGTRLTVL.